The 4 T cell receptor beta chains reported below all come from one sample, sequenced in a study of cytomegalovirus exposure and HLA in healthy donors. TCRdb's table, derived via immunoSEQ multiplex PCR, lists solely in-frame clones and lacks some. The table has under 250,000 clones, about 81% seen once. Source material: PBMCs. The receptors shown here come from a woman in her twenties or thirties in good health and CMV-seronegative.

The V and J genes are TRBV5-4 and TRBJ2-7; 8 bases are shared with TRBD1. The V gene end was trimmed by 0 bases and the J gene end by 0 bases; junction bases not matched to a gene: 5. The CDR3 contains 16 residues. The V gene's germline CDR1 is SGHNT and CDR2 YYREEE (reference sequence). CDR3 bases: TGTGCCAGCAGCTTGGCCCGGACAGGGAGCTCCTACGAGCAGTACTTC. It encodes CASSLARTGSSYEQYF.

This chain uses TRBV18 with TRBJ1-2; D uncertain. The germline CDR1 and CDR2 sequences are KGHSH and LQKENI. The CDR3 covers 12 residues. V was pared by 4 bases and J by 8 bases, with 11 bases between. CDR3 bases: TGTGCCAGCTCACTAACAGCGGGGGGCTACACCTTC. It specifies CASSLTAGGYTF.

The chain uses TRBV6-6 and TRBJ1-2; D gene uncertain. CDR1 MNHNY and CDR2 SVGAGI come from the germline V gene (reference sequence). CDR3 length equals 12 residues. Trimming removed 3 bases from V and 3 bases from J, with 5 bases in between. This chain's CDR3 is CASSYPDYGYTF. In DNA, the CDR3 is TGTGCCAGCAGTTATCCTGACTATGGCTACACCTTC.

The chain couples TRBV4-1 to TRBJ1-2; 9 positions match TRBD1. From germline, CDR1 is MGHRA and CDR2 YSYEKL. The CDR3 is 16 residues long. Trimming took 4 bases from V and 2 from J; bases not matched to a gene: 8. The CDR3 here is CASSPLQDRGNYGYTF. As DNA, the CDR3 is TGCGCCAGCAGCCCCCTACAGGACAGGGGAAACTATGGCTACACCTTC.